Presented here are 2 T cell receptor beta chains from one specimen sequenced in a study of T cell clonotyping in hematopoietic cell transplantation. TCRdb's copy holds only in-frame clones and misses some; the assay was immunoSEQ multiplex PCR. The repertoire holds fewer than 15,000 clones, with over 40% as singletons. Sequencing was carried out using peripheral blood mononuclear cells. The receptors shown here come from a man between 45 and 60 years old in good health. Some clones in this sample may be carry-over from other donors' samples.

This clone has more than one count but fewer than ten. The chain uses TRBV28 and TRBJ2-7; a possible D gene is TRBD2 (5 bases). V shed 4 bases and J shed 1 base, with 20 bases lying between them. CDR3 size: 17 residues. Germline lookup yields CDR1 MDHEN and CDR2 SYDVKM. CDR3 nucleotides: TGTGCCAGCAGTTCCCCGCAATCATATGGGGAGTCCTACGAGCAGTACTTC. Protein sequence: CASSSPQSYGESYEQYF.

The rearrangement links TRBV6-5 to TRBJ2-1, with TRBD2 identical over 8 bases. The V gene end was trimmed by 7 bases and the J gene end by 8 bases; junction bases not matched to a gene: 7. The CDR3 covers 13 residues. Germline CDR1 and CDR2: MNHEY and SVGAGI. The CDR3: CASMSGSRDEQFF. The CDR3 coding sequence is TGTGCCAGCATGAGCGGGAGTAGAGATGAGCAGTTCTTC.